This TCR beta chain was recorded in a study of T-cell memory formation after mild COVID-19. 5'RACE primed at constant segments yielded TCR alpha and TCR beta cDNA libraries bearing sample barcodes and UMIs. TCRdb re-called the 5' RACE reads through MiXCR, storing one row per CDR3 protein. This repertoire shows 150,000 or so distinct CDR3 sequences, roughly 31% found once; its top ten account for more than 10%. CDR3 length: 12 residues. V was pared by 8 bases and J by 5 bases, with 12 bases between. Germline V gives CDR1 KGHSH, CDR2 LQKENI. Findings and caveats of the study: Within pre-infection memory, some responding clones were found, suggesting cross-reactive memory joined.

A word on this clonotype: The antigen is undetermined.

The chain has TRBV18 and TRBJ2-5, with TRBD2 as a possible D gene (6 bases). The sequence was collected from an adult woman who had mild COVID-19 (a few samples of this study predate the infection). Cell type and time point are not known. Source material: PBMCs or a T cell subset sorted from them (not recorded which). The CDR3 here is CASRGGWETQYF. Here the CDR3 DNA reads TGTGCCAGCCGGGGAGGTTGGGAGACCCAGTACTTC.